This T cell receptor (beta chain) was found in a study of blood T cell repertoires in COVID-19. Study summary: T cells, B-cell-depleted T cells, or PBMCs provided the cDNA or gDNA that served as material.

Per the authors' pipeline: Amplification of reference gene primers provided the estimated nucleated cell counts. Method: immunoSEQ multiplex PCR; TCRdb's copy keeps in-frame clones and lacks some. V and J calls and clone size are given by that table; D and trimming were obtained from the DNA. The sample includes over 95,000 clones, 75% to 90% of them seen just once. J gave up 4 bases and V 8 bases, and 7 bases lay outside the gene matches. This CDR3 region has 12 residues. CDR1 and CDR2 from the germline V gene are SQVTM and ANQGSEA. This rearrangement joins TRBV29-1 to TRBJ1-2; 7 nucleotides match TRBD1. This TCR was sampled from a woman aged 45-59 years with acute or convalescent COVID-19. Material for sequencing was peripheral blood. This chain's CDR3 is CSLPGTAYGYTF. In DNA, the CDR3 is TGCAGCCTCCCCGGGACAGCCTATGGCTACACCTTC. The variable domain in full, with the rest retrieved from reference TRBV29-1 and TRBJ1-2, is SAVISQKPSRDICQRGTSLTIQCQVDSQVTMMFWYRQQPGQSLTLIATANQGSEATYESGFVIDKFPISRPNLTFSTLTVSNMSPEDSSIYLCSLPGTAYGYTFGSGTRLTVV.